This T cell receptor beta chain is drawn from a study of T-cell reconstitution after alpha-beta-depleted transplantation in children. Findings of the study overall: In patients about two months after transplant, alpha-beta T cells reportedly arose from several hundred expanded graft clones. Most T-cell counts and diversity one year after the transplant came from T cells that were newly produced. The origin of high day-60 TCRbeta diversity in some patients lay in surviving recipient T cells and thymic progenitors.

The V gene lost 5 bases and the J gene lost 1 base, with 15 bases spanning the gap. The CDR3 is 16 residues long. This clonotype came up many times. The antigen remains unidentified. Library preparation (for TCRbeta) was performed with unique molecular identifiers. TCRdb itself ran the PCR reads through MiXCR, one entry per CDR3 protein. The profile shows some 550,000 distinct CDR3 sequences, 20% to 25% of them singletons. The sequence was obtained from a boy under three years old who had a stem cell transplant for acute myeloid leukemia, so the T cells may come from the graft donor. This rearrangement joins TRBV12-3 or TRBV12-4 to TRBJ2-1; a weak D match, TRBD1 (6 bases). The source material was PBMCs, mostly from graft donor cells, sampled 360 days after TCRalphabeta/CD19-depleted stem cell transplant. The CDR3 DNA sequence: TGTGCCAGCAGTCCTCCTAGGGGGTTGTCCTACAATGAGCAGTTCTTC. It translates to CASSPPRGLSYNEQFF.